This TCR beta chain originates from a study of PD-1 and CTLA-4 blockade in melanoma. The CDR3 is made up of 15 amino acids. V dropped 4 bases and J dropped 4; count of bases not matched to a gene: 7. The germline gives CDR1 SGHRS, CDR2 YFSETQ. The data were produced by immunoSEQ multiplex PCR, yet TCRdb's version contains in-frame clones alone and is incomplete. The sample gives under 20,000 clones, approximately 63% of which show up once; less than 15% is in the top ten. This clone is medium-sized in the sample. This chain links TRBV5-1 with TRBJ2-7; 11 positions match TRBD1. This clonotype was sampled from a human donor with melanoma. Material: CD8+ T cells from peripheral blood, obtained from a patient given anti-PD-1 treatment. CDR3 in amino acids: CASSPGTGGLYEQYF. CDR3 bases: TGCGCCAGCAGCCCCGGGACAGGGGGTTTGTACGAGCAGTACTTC.